This T cell receptor (beta chain) was captured by sequencing in a study of blood T cell repertoires in COVID-19. Across the study: Researchers got acute and convalescent COVID-19 samples from the United States, Italy and Spain. Sources were T cells, B-cell-depleted T cells, or PBMCs; the material itself was cDNA or gDNA.

Germline V gene data show CDR1 as KGHSH and CDR2 as LQKENI. Trimming stripped 2 bases from V and 6 bases from J, with 14 bases between. This CDR3 has 15 amino acids. Original methodology: Amplification from reference gene primers served as the basis for estimated nucleated cell counts. Assay used: immunoSEQ multiplex PCR; TCRdb lists only in-frame clones, some missing. D and trimming come from the DNA, and the V and J calls and clone size come from that table. The sample carries tens of thousands of clones, about 86% recorded once. The chain joins TRBV18 to TRBJ2-1; D is unclear. This TCR was sampled from a human donor in a cohort sampled during active COVID-19. Specimen: peripheral blood. CDR3 nucleotides: TGTGCCAGCTCACCAGCGTCGCGGTACGGCAATGAGCAGTTCTTC. Translation gives CASSPASRYGNEQFF.